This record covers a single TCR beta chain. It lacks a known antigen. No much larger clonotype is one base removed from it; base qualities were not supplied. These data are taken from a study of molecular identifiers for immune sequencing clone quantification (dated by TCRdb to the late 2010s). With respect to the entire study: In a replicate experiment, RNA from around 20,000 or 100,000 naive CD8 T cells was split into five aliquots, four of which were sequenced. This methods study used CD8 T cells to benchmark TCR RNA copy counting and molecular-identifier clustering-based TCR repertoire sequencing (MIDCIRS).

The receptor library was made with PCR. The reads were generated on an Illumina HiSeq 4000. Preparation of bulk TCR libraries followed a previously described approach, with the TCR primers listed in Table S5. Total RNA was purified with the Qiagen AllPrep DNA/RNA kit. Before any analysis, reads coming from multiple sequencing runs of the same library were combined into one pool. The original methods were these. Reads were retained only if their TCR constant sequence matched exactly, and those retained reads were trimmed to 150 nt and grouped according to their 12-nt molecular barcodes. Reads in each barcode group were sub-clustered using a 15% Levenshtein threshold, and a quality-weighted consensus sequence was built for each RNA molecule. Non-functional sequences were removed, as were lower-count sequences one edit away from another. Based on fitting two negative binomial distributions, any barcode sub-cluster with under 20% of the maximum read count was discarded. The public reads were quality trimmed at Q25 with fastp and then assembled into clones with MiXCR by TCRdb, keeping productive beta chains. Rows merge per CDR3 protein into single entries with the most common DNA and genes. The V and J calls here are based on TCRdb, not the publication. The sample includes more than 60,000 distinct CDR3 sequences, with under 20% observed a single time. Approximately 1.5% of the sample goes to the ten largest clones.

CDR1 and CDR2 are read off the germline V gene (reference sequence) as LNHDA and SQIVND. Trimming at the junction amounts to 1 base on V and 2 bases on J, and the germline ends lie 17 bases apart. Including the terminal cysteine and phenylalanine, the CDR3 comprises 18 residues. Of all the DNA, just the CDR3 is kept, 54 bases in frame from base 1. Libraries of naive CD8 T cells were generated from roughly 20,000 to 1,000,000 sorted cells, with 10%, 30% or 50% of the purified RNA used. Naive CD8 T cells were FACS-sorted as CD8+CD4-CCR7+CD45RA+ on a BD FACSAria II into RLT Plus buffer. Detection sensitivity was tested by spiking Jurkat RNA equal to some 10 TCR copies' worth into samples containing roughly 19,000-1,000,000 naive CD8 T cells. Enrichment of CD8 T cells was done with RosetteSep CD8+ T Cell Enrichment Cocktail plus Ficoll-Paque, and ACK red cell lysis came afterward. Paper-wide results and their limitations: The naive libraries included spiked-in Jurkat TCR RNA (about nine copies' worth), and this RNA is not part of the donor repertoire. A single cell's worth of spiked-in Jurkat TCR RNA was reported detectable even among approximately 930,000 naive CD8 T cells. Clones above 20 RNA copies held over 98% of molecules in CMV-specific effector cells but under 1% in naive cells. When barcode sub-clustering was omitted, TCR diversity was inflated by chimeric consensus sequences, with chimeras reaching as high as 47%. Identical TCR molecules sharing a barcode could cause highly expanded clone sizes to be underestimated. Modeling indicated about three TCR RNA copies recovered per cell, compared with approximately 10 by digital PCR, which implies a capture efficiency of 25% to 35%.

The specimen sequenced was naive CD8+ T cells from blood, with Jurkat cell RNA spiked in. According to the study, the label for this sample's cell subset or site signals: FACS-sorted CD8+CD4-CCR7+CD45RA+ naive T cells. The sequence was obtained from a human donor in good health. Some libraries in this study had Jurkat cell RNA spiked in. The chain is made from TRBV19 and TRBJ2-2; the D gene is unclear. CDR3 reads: CASSIGAGPKSNTGELFF. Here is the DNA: TGTGCCAGTAGTATAGGGGCTGGCCCCAAATCAAACACCGGGGAGCTGTTTTTT.